These 19 T cell receptor beta chains share one sample of origin, sequenced in a study of cytomegalovirus exposure and HLA in healthy donors. PCR used 60 Vbeta primers and 13 Jbeta primers. Produced via immunoSEQ multiplex PCR; TCRdb's table is partial and in-frame only. The sample records about 120,000 clones, over 60% being singletons. Sample: PBMCs. Source of these receptors: a man younger than 35 in good health and CMV-seropositive.

This clone occurred a few times. The chain uses TRBV6-6 and TRBJ1-4, with D unresolved. The CDR3 is made up of 14 amino acids. Germline CDR1 is MNHNY and CDR2 is SVGAGI (reference sequence). The ends were cut back, 5 bases at V and 0 bases at J, with 7 bases in the middle. CDR3 protein: CASSREATNEKLFF. In DNA form, the CDR3 reads TGTGCCAGCAGTAGGGAGGCAACTAATGAAAAACTGTTTTTT.

The chain carries TRBV7-9 and TRBJ1-6; TRBD1 agrees at 8 bases. Germline loops: CDR1 SEHNR, CDR2 FQNEAQ (reference sequence). V was pared by 3 bases and J by 9 bases, with 4 bases of the junction left unmatched. This CDR3 contains 14 residues. The CDR3 here is CASSFRDRSSPLHF. The CDR3 bases are TGTGCCAGCAGCTTTCGGGACAGGTCTTCACCCCTCCACTTT.

V usage is TRBV6-1 and J usage is TRBJ1-4; D is unclear. The CDR3 is 14 amino acids. Germline V gene sequence: CDR1 MNHNS, CDR2 SASEGT. Trimming stripped 1 base from V and 10 bases from J, with 13 bases between. This chain's CDR3 is CASSEDGVSGKLFF. As DNA, the CDR3 is TGTGCCAGCAGTGAAGATGGAGTTTCCGGAAAACTGTTTTTT.

The chain joins TRBV12-5 to TRBJ2-5; D unclear. The CDR3 is 13 amino acids. Trimming left V 0 bases short and J 10 bases short, with 12 bases between. CDR1 LGHNT and CDR2 FRNRAP come from the germline V gene. The CDR3 coding sequence is TGTGCTAGTGGTTTGGTCAGTCCCCCAGGCCAGTACTTC. This gives the protein CASGLVSPPGQYF.

The J gene is TRBJ2-3, the V gene TRBV9; perhaps TRBD1 as D (5 bases). The V end lost 0 bases, the J end lost 6 bases, and 17 bases lay between the germline ends. Germline-derived CDR1 and CDR2 are SGDLS and YYNGEE. This CDR3 contains 16 residues. In DNA form, the CDR3 reads TGTGCCAGCAGCGTAGGGAATGTGGGGAAGGGGGATACGCAGTATTTT. Encoded protein: CASSVGNVGKGDTQYF.

The chain recombines TRBV5-1 with TRBJ1-5; perhaps TRBD1 as D (6 bases). V was cut by 5 bases and J by 8 bases, with 20 bases left in between. There are 15 residues in the CDR3. Per the germline V gene, CDR1 is SGHRS and CDR2 is YFSETQ. CDR3 nucleotide sequence: TGCGCCAGCAGTCGACAGGACGGCAGTAGAGAGCCCCAGCATTTT. Translated: CASSRQDGSREPQHF.

The chain recombines TRBV25-1 with TRBJ1-1; 8 positions agree with TRBD1. Per the germline V gene, CDR1 is MGHDK and CDR2 is SYGVNS. J gave up 2 bases and V 4 bases, and 6 bases lay outside the gene matches. The CDR3 consists of 15 residues. The CDR3 coding sequence is TGTGCCAGCAGTGGGTTACAGGGGGGTAACACTGAAGCTTTCTTT. Protein: CASSGLQGGNTEAFF. Combining the CDR3 with reference TRBV25-1 and TRBJ1-1 gives the whole variable domain EADIYQTPRYLVIGTGKKITLECSQTMGHDKMYWYQQDPGMELHLIHYSYGVNSTEKGDLSSESTVSRIRTEHFPLTLESARPSHTSQYLCASSGLQGGNTEAFFGQGTRLTVV.

V usage is TRBV19 and J usage is TRBJ1-5; D ambiguous. The CDR3 runs 14 residues. Germline values: CDR1 LNHDA, CDR2 SQIVND (reference sequence). V shed 4 bases and J shed 3 bases, with 10 bases lying between them. The CDR3 sequence is CASSTTVDNQPQHF. For the CDR3, the DNA is TGTGCCAGTAGTACAACAGTTGACAATCAGCCCCAGCATTTT.

The V and J genes are TRBV20-1 and TRBJ1-6; perhaps TRBD1 as D (5 bases). The germline V and J ends were trimmed by 6 bases and 14 bases, with 11 bases remaining between them. Germline V gene data show CDR1 as DFQATT and CDR2 as SNEGSKA (reference sequence). The CDR3 length is 10 residues. CDR3 DNA sequence: TGCAGTGCCGACGGGGGATCCCTCCACTTT. It specifies CSADGGSLHF.

In its sample, this clone was seen a few times. This chain joins TRBV28 and TRBJ2-1; 9 bases fit TRBD1. The CDR3 sequence is 17 residues long. Losses at the gene ends were 4 bases for V and 0 bases for J; bases not matched to a gene: 7. Germline CDR1 and CDR2: MDHEN and SYDVKM. CDR3: CASSSPGQGGSYNEQFF. The CDR3 region has the DNA TGTGCCAGCAGTTCACCGGGACAGGGCGGCTCCTACAATGAGCAGTTCTTC.

A note on this clone: The sample has other DNA sequences that encode this CDR3 too. The chain couples TRBV15 to TRBJ2-7; no reliable D call. Germline V gives CDR1 LNHNV, CDR2 YYDKDF (reference sequence). Trimming took 0 bases from V and 5 from J, leaving 14 bases between them. CDR3 size: 15 residues. CDR3 sequence reads: CATSRDIDRGHEQYF. CDR3 coding DNA: TGTGCCACCAGCAGAGATATTGATAGAGGCCACGAGCAGTACTTC.

The J gene is TRBJ1-1, the V gene TRBV10-2; D remains unclear. Germline loops: CDR1 WSHSY, CDR2 SAAADI. CDR3 length: 16 amino acids. V was clipped by 2 bases and J by 3 bases, with 16 bases between them. CDR3 nucleotide sequence: TGCGCCAGCAGTGAGCGGTCCACCCACCTCCACACTGAAGCTTTCTTT. The encoded protein is CASSERSTHLHTEAFF.

V gene TRBV28 combines with J gene TRBJ2-7; D gene uncertain. CDR1 is MDHEN, CDR2 SYDVKM, per germline. The CDR3 is 13 amino acids. V lost 3 bases and J 0 bases, leaving 6 bases between the germline ends. CDR3 nucleotides: TGTGCCAGCAGTTTGGCTAGCTCCTACGAGCAGTACTTC. This gives the protein CASSLASSYEQYF.

The rearrangement uses TRBV7-9 and TRBJ2-1; 8 nucleotides line up with TRBD1. The CDR3 spans 14 residues. The V gene end was trimmed by 1 base and the J gene end by 8 bases; junction bases not matched to a gene: 4. CDR1 is SEHNR, CDR2 FQNEAQ, per germline (reference sequence). CDR3 amino acids: CASSLGRGQDEQFF. The CDR3 DNA reads TGTGCCAGCAGCTTAGGCAGGGGGCAGGATGAGCAGTTCTTC.

The CDR3 DNA reads TGCAGCGTTGATTCCGGGACAGGTGGAAATGGCTACACCTTC. This codes for CSVDSGTGGNGYTF. The chain recombines TRBV29-1 with TRBJ1-2; 8 bases are shared with TRBD1. The V gene's germline CDR1 is SQVTM and CDR2 ANQGSEA. The CDR3 has 14 residues. J was trimmed by 6 bases and V by 3 bases; bases with no gene match: 9.

The chain couples TRBV19 to TRBJ1-2; D call uncertain. This CDR3 comprises 14 residues. CDR1 and CDR2 from the germline V gene are LNHDA and SQIVND (reference sequence). Between the trimmed V and J ends, which lost 7 bases and 7 bases, there was a span of 19 bases. CDR3 coding DNA: TGTGCCAGTAACCACGGCGGGGTACCTTTTGGCTACACCTTC. Protein: CASNHGGVPFGYTF.

The V call is TRBV4-1, the J call TRBJ2-1; 10 bases agree with TRBD2. Germline assignment: CDR1 MGHRA and CDR2 YSYEKL. The junction had 10 bases not matched to a gene; V was cut back by 3 bases and J by 8 bases. There are 16 residues in the CDR3. The CDR3 protein is CASSHITSGVADEQFF. CDR3 sequence (DNA): TGCGCCAGCAGCCACATAACTAGCGGGGTAGCCGATGAGCAGTTCTTC.

This sequence joins TRBV6-5 and TRBJ1-6, with 8 bases matching TRBD1. J was trimmed by 8 bases and V by 4 bases; bases with no gene match: 4. The CDR3 runs 14 residues. Germline loops: CDR1 MNHEY, CDR2 SVGAGI. The CDR3 loop is CASSWVQGDSPLHF. CDR3 coding DNA: TGTGCCAGCAGTTGGGTACAGGGGGATTCACCCCTCCACTTT.

V gene TRBV4-1 combines with J gene TRBJ2-1, with 13 bases identical to TRBD2. Germline assignment: CDR1 MGHRA and CDR2 YSYEKL. The J segment lost 0 bases and the V segment lost 6 bases, leaving 8 bases of the junction unmatched. The CDR3 covers 18 residues. The DNA of the CDR3 is TGCGCCAGCAGTCACGGACTAGCGGGGGAGTACTCCTACAATGAGCAGTTCTTC. Its translation: CASSHGLAGEYSYNEQFF.